The 14 T cell receptor beta chains listed next were all sequenced from one sample in a study. From the 5' RACE reads, TCRdb called clonotypes with MiXCR, one entry per CDR3 protein. This table holds tens of thousands of distinct CDR3 sequences, around 22% found once. The source material was memory CD4+ T cells sorted from blood. As to subset: memory CD4+ T cells, CD4+CD45RO+CD25-. The receptors originated from a female donor with breast cancer.

This clonotype appeared many times. This chain links TRBV27 with TRBJ2-7; TRBD1 aligns across 7 bases. The CDR3 totals 12 residues. Germline V gene data show CDR1 as MNHEY and CDR2 as SMNVEV (reference sequence). Trimming at V came to 8 bases and at J to 3 bases, leaving 4 bases not matched to a gene. Here the CDR3 reads CASRGQNYEQYF. The DNA of the CDR3 is TGTGCCAGCCGGGGACAGAACTACGAGCAGTACTTC.

This clonotype was seen at least ten times. V is TRBV3-1 and J is TRBJ1-1, with a possible D match to TRBD1 (5 bases). Trimming cost V 3 bases and J 1 base, with 15 bases left between them. This CDR3 spans 16 amino acids. Germline CDR1 is LGHDT and CDR2 is YNNKEL (reference sequence). CDR3 nucleotides: TGTGCCAGCAGCCATTATCGGAGGACACCGAACACTGAAGCTTTCTTT. It yields the protein CASSHYRRTPNTEAFF.

J is TRBJ2-7 and V is TRBV9; perhaps TRBD1 as D (6 bases). Trimming shortened V by 4 bases and J by 2 bases, and 13 bases separated the two germline ends. This CDR3 region has 14 residues. Germline V lookup: CDR1 SGDLS, CDR2 YYNGEE. CDR3 amino acids: CASSPRDKPYEQYF. Written as DNA, the CDR3 is TGTGCCAGCAGCCCCCGGGACAAACCCTACGAGCAGTACTTC.

The V call is TRBV7-2, the J call TRBJ2-7; a possible D gene is TRBD2 (5 bases). With 4 bases removed from V and 5 bases from J, the gap between germline ends came to 9 bases. The CDR3 runs 12 residues. Germline V lookup: CDR1 SGHTA, CDR2 FQGNSA. In nucleotides, the CDR3 is TGTGCCAGCAGCTCCCTCGGGGACGAGCAGTACTTC. Protein: CASSSLGDEQYF.

In this sample, this clonotype turned up many times. The chain links TRBV7-2 to TRBJ1-1; unclear D gene. Looked up from germline, CDR1 is SGHTA and CDR2 is FQGNSA. This CDR3 has 15 residues. Deletions cut 0 bases from V and 1 base from J, with 9 bases between. The CDR3 region is CASSLALRRNTEAFF. The CDR3 DNA is TGTGCCAGCAGCTTAGCTCTGCGGAGGAACACTGAAGCTTTCTTT.

The CDR3 bases are TGCGCCAGCAGCCTAACTCAGAACACCGGGGAGCTGTTTTTT. Protein: CASSLTQNTGELFF. The chain combines TRBV4-1 with TRBJ2-2; D not resolved. V was pared by 4 bases and J by 1 base, with 7 bases between. The CDR3 is 14 amino acids. Germline CDR1 and CDR2: MGHRA and YSYEKL.

V gene TRBV14 combines with J gene TRBJ2-5; TRBD2 is a possible D gene (5 bases). The germline V gene has CDR1 SGHDN and CDR2 FVKESK. V shed 3 bases and J shed 2 bases, with 10 bases lying between them. This CDR3 contains 14 residues. The CDR3 sequence: CASSQDLKQETQYF. Written as DNA, the CDR3 is TGTGCCAGCAGCCAGGACTTAAAACAAGAGACCCAGTACTTC.

The V and J genes are TRBV5-1 and TRBJ1-2, with 8 positions matching TRBD1. The CDR3 has 15 residues. V lost 3 bases and J lost 6; bases outside the gene matches: 10. Germline values: CDR1 SGHRS, CDR2 YFSETQ. CDR3 protein: CASSSRGPTPHGYTF. The CDR3 DNA is TGCGCCAGCAGCTCCAGGGGGCCTACCCCTCATGGCTACACCTTC.

This chain links TRBV19 with TRBJ1-5; a weak D match, TRBD1 (5 bases). Germline V gives CDR1 LNHDA, CDR2 SQIVND (reference sequence). With 3 bases removed from V and 4 bases from J, the gap between germline ends came to 7 bases. This CDR3 contains 13 residues. In DNA, the CDR3 is TGTGCCAGTAGTATGGGGGGGAATCAGCCCCAGCATTTT. Protein sequence: CASSMGGNQPQHF. Complete variable domain (other parts from reference TRBV19 and TRBJ1-5): DGGITQSPKYLFRKEGQNVTLSCEQNLNHDAMYWYRQDPGQGLRLIYYSQIVNDFQKGDIAEGYSVSREKKESFPLTVTSAQKNPTAFYLCASSMGGNQPQHFGDGTRLSIL.

This clonotype was recorded once. This CDR3 is missing its conserved last phenylalanine or tryptophan, likely due to a read error. This rearrangement joins TRBV4-1 to TRBJ1-5; 7 bases match TRBD1. The CDR3 consists of 15 residues. Germline V gives CDR1 MGHRA, CDR2 YSYEKL. The junction had 10 bases not matched to a gene; V was cut back by 4 bases and J by 7 bases. The CDR3 reads CASSLRQGSLQPQHL. The CDR3 region has the DNA TGCGCCAGCAGCCTCAGACAGGGTTCGTTACAGCCCCAGCATCTT.

This clonotype was detected only a few times. The chain employs TRBV7-2 and TRBJ1-2, with TRBD1 as a possible D gene (6 bases). The CDR3 is made up of 14 amino acids. V was clipped by 8 bases and J by 5 bases, with 18 bases between them. CDR1 is SGHTA and CDR2 is FQGNSA in the germline V gene. The CDR3 nucleotides read TGTGCCAGCTTTGGGGGCTCTTTGGGGTATGGCTACACCTTC. Residues: CASFGGSLGYGYTF.

This clonotype was seen only a few times. V is TRBV28 and J is TRBJ1-3, with a tentative D call TRBD1 (5 bases). The CDR3 is made up of 12 amino acids. Germline CDR1 reads MDHEN; CDR2 reads SYDVKM. The V end lost 8 bases, the J end lost 4 bases, and 9 bases lay between the germline ends. The chain's CDR3 is CASRDPGNTIYF. Here the CDR3 DNA reads TGTGCCAGCCGGGACCCAGGAAACACCATATATTTT.

As concerns this clonotype: An end of the junction does not agree with germline; a read error may underlie this. This chain connects TRBV6-5 to TRBJ2-5, with 8 bases matching TRBD2. The length of the CDR3 is 15 residues. The V gene's germline CDR1 is MNHEY and CDR2 SVGAGI. This chain's CDR3 is CASTPSGGYQETQNF. CDR3 coding DNA: TGTGCCAGCACCCCGAGCGGGGGATACCAAGAGACCCAGAACTTC.

This clonotype occurred many times. This chain joins TRBV27 and TRBJ2-3, with a possible D match to TRBD1 (6 bases). V lost 5 bases to trimming and J lost 2 bases, with 11 bases between them. Germline CDR1 and CDR2: MNHEY and SMNVEV (reference sequence). The CDR3 sequence is 14 residues long. The CDR3 here is CASSITGTTDTQYF. CDR3 DNA: TGTGCCAGCAGTATAACAGGGACCACAGATACGCAGTATTTT.